This entry features one T cell receptor (beta chain) sequence. One junction end disagrees with the germline gene, perhaps due to a read error. Using RNA transcripts as the source, TCR beta CDR3 regions were amplified. HTBI primers drove first-round RT-PCR of the TCR CDR3. TCRdb itself ran the multiplex PCR reads through MiXCR, one entry per CDR3 protein. The sample lists about 570,000 distinct CDR3 sequences; around 46% were seen once. These data are taken from a study of T cells in Graves' hyperthyroidism and ophthalmopathy. Sample: peripheral blood or thyroid tissue (not recorded which). The TCR sequence derives from an adult woman with Graves' disease, either hyperthyroidism or ophthalmopathy (not recorded which).

CDR3 amino acids: CASSLGGWNSPPHF. The CDR3 coding sequence is TGCGCCAGCAGCTTAGGAGGGTGGAATTCACCCCCCCACTTT. The rearrangement uses TRBV5-1 and TRBJ1-6; D gene uncertain. The CDR3 consists of 14 residues. Germline loops: CDR1 SGHRS, CDR2 YFSETQ.